Shown below are 11 T cell receptor beta chains from a single sample sequenced in a study of T cells in women clearing cervical HPV infection. The protocol was immunoSEQ multiplex PCR, while the TCRdb copy is restricted to in-frame clones and leaves out a portion. This sample lists 23,000 or so clones; its ten largest clones have less than 3.5%. Sequencing used blood buffy coat. The receptors were sampled from a woman between 18 and 69 years old with a cervical HPV16 infection that either progressed to CIN3+ or cleared (not recorded which).

Details on this clone: With the read ending 3 residues before the CDR3 end, the germline J gene is used to fill in that end. J is TRBJ2-3 and V is TRBV19; no reliable D call. Germline V lookup: CDR1 LNHDA, CDR2 SQIVND (reference sequence). The CDR3 covers 14 residues. The sequenced part of the CDR3 DNA is TGTGCCAGTAGTATTAGGGTGTCCCAAGAGACG. Its protein is CASSIRVSQET. Given in full, the CDR3 is CASSIRVSQETQYF.

To note about this clone: The read ends 3 residues shy of where the CDR3 ends; the end is completed using the germline J gene. The V and J genes are TRBV14 and TRBJ1-1; 8 bases match TRBD1. Germline V CDR1 and CDR2: SGHDN, FVKESK. V shed 6 bases, J shed 6 bases, and the junction held 6 bases outside the gene matches. The CDR3 is made up of 13 amino acids. Partial CDR3 DNA: TGTGCCAGCAGTAGGCAGGGGGCCGCTGAA. This sequence encodes CASSRQGAAE. The CDR3, in full, reads CASSRQGAAEAFF.

Remarks on this clone: The sequenced fragment ends 3 residues before the CDR3 boundary, so the rest is inferred from the germline J gene. The chain has TRBV7-2 and TRBJ2-4; TRBD1 agrees at 7 bases. V gave up 2 bases and J gave up 4 bases; unmatched junction bases: 2. Germline CDR1 reads SGHTA; CDR2 reads FQGNSA. This CDR3 comprises 14 residues. The CDR3: CASSLKGAKNIQYF. Incomplete CDR3 DNA: TGTGCCAGCAGCTTAAAGGGGGCGAAAAACATT.

In regard to this clone: With the read ending 3 residues before the CDR3 end, the germline J gene is used to fill in that end. The chain uses TRBV19 and TRBJ1-1, with D maybe TRBD1 (6 bases). The CDR3 spans 12 residues. Germline CDR1 LNHDA, CDR2 SQIVND (reference sequence). The sequenced part of the CDR3 DNA is TGTGCCAGTAGGATACGGACAGAAGAA. Its protein product is CASRIRTEE. The full CDR3 protein is CASRIRTEEAFF.

Concerning this clone: The DNA ends 3 residues before the CDR3 does, and the rest of the CDR3 is filled in from the germline J gene. V usage is TRBV2 and J usage is TRBJ2-1; TRBD1 is a possible D gene (7 bases). The V end lost 4 bases, the J end lost 8 bases, and 21 bases lay between the germline ends. CDR1 SNHLY and CDR2 FYNNEI come from the germline V gene. CDR3 length equals 16 residues. The CDR3 is CASSVGGRQGSDEQFF. The covered CDR3 bases are TGTGCCAGCAGTGTTGGGGGGAGACAGGGTTCCGATGAG.

With regard to this clone: The CDR3 goes on 3 residues after the read ends, and that part is filled in from the germline J gene. J is TRBJ2-7 and V is TRBV5-1, with 9 bases lining up with TRBD1. The CDR3 loop spans 15 amino acids. V gave up 6 bases and J gave up 5 bases; unmatched junction bases: 12. Germline V gene lookup returns CDR1 SGHRS and CDR2 YFSETQ. Partial CDR3 DNA: TGCGCCAGCATGAAAACAGGGGGCCAGGGGCACGAG. This encodes CASMKTGGQGHE. The complete CDR3 sequence is CASMKTGGQGHEQYF.

Concerning this clone itself: The CDR3 end is not reached by the read, which stops 3 residues before it; the germline J gene fills it in. This chain uses TRBV5-1 with TRBJ2-7; possible D gene TRBD2, 6 bases. V was shortened by 2 bases and J by 4 bases, with 10 bases between the two germline ends. The CDR3 has 13 amino acids. CDR1 is SGHRS, CDR2 YFSETQ, per germline. The CDR3 bases that were read are TGCGCCAGCAGCTTCGGCGGGACTTACGAG. It is translated as CASSFGGTYE. The full CDR3 sequence reads CASSFGGTYEQYF.

Turning to this clone: A junction end diverges from the germline sequence, so it may reflect a read error. The CDR3 end falls 3 residues outside the read, so it is completed with the germline J gene. The chain employs TRBV4-2 and TRBJ2-2; 7 bases agree with TRBD2. This CDR3 region has 14 residues. Germline lookup yields CDR1 LGHNA and CDR2 YNFKEQ. CDR3 amino acids: CASSQARGTGELFF. The sequenced part of the CDR3 DNA is TGCGCCAGCAGCCAAGCGCGGGGGACCGGGGAG.

In the case of this clone: The read comes to an end 3 residues before the CDR3 does, leaving the germline J gene to fill in the end. This chain links TRBV6-4 with TRBJ2-3; 7 bases are shared with TRBD1. The germline gives CDR1 MRHNA, CDR2 SNTAGT. The CDR3 has 12 residues. The ends lost 6 bases at V and 4 bases at J; junction bases unmatched: 1. CDR3 sequence reads: CASSTGADTQYF. CDR3 DNA (partial): TGTGCCAGCAGCACAGGGGCAGATACG.

Details on this clone: Read sequence stops 3 residues before the CDR3 end, and the germline J gene provides the missing end. This chain connects TRBV29-1 to TRBJ2-7, with TRBD1 matching 9 bases. The V and J ends lost 4 bases and 3 bases, in that order; junction bases with no gene match: 10. This CDR3 spans 15 amino acids. CDR1 and CDR2 (germline): SQVTM, ANQGSEA. The CDR3 loop is CSVAGTGRDLYEQYF. The covered CDR3 bases are TGCAGCGTTGCAGGGACAGGGAGGGACCTCTACGAG.

Its frequency marks this clone as medium-sized. The read ends 3 residues before the CDR3 terminus; that terminus is restored from the germline J gene. This chain connects TRBV7-8 to TRBJ2-1; TRBD2 matches 9 bases. The CDR3 consists of 15 residues. V lost 4 bases, J lost 4 bases, and 5 bases stayed unmatched. Germline V gene sequence: CDR1 SGHVS, CDR2 FQNEAQ. CDR3 DNA, as far as it was read: TGTGCCAGCAGCTCTAGCGGGACCATTTACAATGAG. It translates to CASSSSGTIYNE. The full-length CDR3 reads as CASSSSGTIYNEQFF.